A single sample gave rise to the 24 T cell receptor beta chains below, sequenced in a study of blood T cell repertoires in COVID-19. Clones were read by immunoSEQ multiplex PCR, and TCRdb kept only the in-frame ones, dropping some. The sample lists about 170,000 clones, around four fifths seen once, with approximately 8.2% in the top ten. Specimen: peripheral blood. Every receptor here comes from an elderly woman with COVID-19, enrolled during active disease.

The genes are TRBV6-1 and TRBJ2-3, with 7 nucleotides matching TRBD2. The V segment lost 4 bases and the J segment 7 bases; nucleotides outside the gene matches: 17. Germline V CDR1 and CDR2: MNHNS, SASEGT. The CDR3 is 17 amino acids. The CDR3 loop is CASSVLPLREGGNTQYF. In DNA, the CDR3 is TGTGCCAGCAGTGTCCTGCCCTTGAGGGAGGGAGGAAATACGCAGTATTTT.

The chain links TRBV11-2 to TRBJ1-1; unclear D gene. CDR1 and CDR2 (germline): SGHAT, FQNNGV. The CDR3 is made up of 14 amino acids. V dropped 5 bases and J dropped 4 bases, with 14 bases sitting between them. The CDR3 protein is CASSRQNRGTEAFF. The CDR3 DNA reads as TGTGCCAGCAGCAGACAAAACCGGGGCACTGAAGCTTTCTTT. The entire variable domain, with the rest obtained from reference TRBV11-2 and TRBJ1-1, is as follows: EAGVAQSPRYKIIEKRQSVAFWCNPISGHATLYWYQQILGQGPKLLIQFQNNGVVDDSQLPKDRFSAERLKGVDSTLKIQPAKLEDSAVYLCASSRQNRGTEAFFGQGTRLTVV.

The chain joins TRBV11-2 to TRBJ2-7; 9 bases fit TRBD2. Trimming at V came to 1 base and at J to 2 bases, leaving 6 bases not matched to a gene. The CDR3 sequence is 16 residues long. Germline assignment: CDR1 SGHAT and CDR2 FQNNGV. CDR3 loop: CASSLGPAGGTYEQYF. CDR3 coding DNA: TGTGCCAGCAGCTTAGGTCCAGCGGGAGGTACCTACGAGCAGTACTTC.

This clone was detected only once. V gene TRBV7-3 combines with J gene TRBJ2-5; D may be TRBD2 (6 bases). The CDR3 covers 14 residues. The V gene's germline CDR1 is SGHTA and CDR2 FQGTGA. With 1 base removed from V and 3 bases from J, the gap between germline ends came to 9 bases. In DNA, the CDR3 is TGTGCCAGCAGCTTAATAGGAGGGGAAGAGACCCAGTACTTC. Translated: CASSLIGGEETQYF.

The CDR3 DNA is TGCGCCAGCAGCGAAGGGGACAGGGGGCGCGAGCAGTACTTC. It encodes CASSEGDRGREQYF. The genes are TRBV5-1 and TRBJ2-7; the match to TRBD1 covers 12 bases. The CDR3 has 14 residues. From germline, CDR1 is SGHRS and CDR2 YFSETQ. V shed 4 bases and J 6 bases; nucleotides not matched to a gene: 5.

The chain links TRBV2 to TRBJ2-1; maybe TRBD2 (5 bases). The V end lost 5 bases, the J end lost 7 bases, and 12 bases lay between the germline ends. The CDR3 covers 13 residues. In germline, CDR1 is SNHLY, CDR2 FYNNEI. The CDR3 sequence is CASSPVEGNEQFF. CDR3 bases: TGTGCCAGCAGTCCGGTCGAGGGAAATGAGCAGTTCTTC.

The chain recombines TRBV7-8 with TRBJ1-5; the match to TRBD1 covers 7 bases. Trimming at V came to 2 bases and at J to 4 bases, leaving 11 bases not matched to a gene. The CDR3 sequence is 17 residues long. The V gene's germline CDR1 is SGHVS and CDR2 FQNEAQ. DNA of the CDR3: TGTGCCAGCAGCTTAAGACAGTTGGGACAGAGGAATCAGCCCCAGCATTTT. This sequence encodes CASSLRQLGQRNQPQHF.

V gene TRBV5-1 combines with J gene TRBJ1-1, with TRBD1 matching 9 bases. After removal of 4 bases from V and 3 bases from J, the junction contained 7 bases not matched to a gene. The CDR3 loop spans 15 amino acids. In germline, CDR1 is SGHRS, CDR2 YFSETQ. CDR3 sequence reads: CASSAGQGSHTEAFF. The CDR3, as DNA: TGCGCCAGCAGCGCCGGACAGGGGAGCCACACTGAAGCTTTCTTT. The variable domain in full, with the rest retrieved from reference TRBV5-1 and TRBJ1-1, is KAGVTQTPRYLIKTRGQQVTLSCSPISGHRSVSWYQQTPGQGLQFLFEYFSETQRNKGNFPGRFSGRQFSNSRSEMNVSTLELGDSALYLCASSAGQGSHTEAFFGQGTRLTVV.

The rearrangement links TRBV3-1 (or the pseudogene TRBV3-2) to TRBJ2-1; 10 bases align to TRBD2. The CDR3 contains 15 residues. Trimming removed 3 bases from V and 6 bases from J; junction bases left unmatched: 5. Germline lookup yields CDR1 LGHDT and CDR2 YNNKEL (reference sequence). The DNA of the CDR3 is TGTGCCAGCAGCCATAACAGCGGGAGGGGCAATGAGCAGTTCTTC. This encodes CASSHNSGRGNEQFF.

The chain employs TRBV5-1 and TRBJ2-3, with no clear D. The length of the CDR3 is 12 residues. V was trimmed by 4 bases and J by 4 bases, leaving 7 bases between them. The germline gives CDR1 SGHRS, CDR2 YFSETQ. In DNA form, the CDR3 reads TGCGCCAGCAGCCACGGGTCAGATACGCAGTATTTT. Its protein is CASSHGSDTQYF.

The genes are TRBV19 and TRBJ1-5; TRBD1 aligns across 8 bases. J lost 2 bases, V lost 8 bases, and 8 bases had no gene match. Germline V gene data show CDR1 as LNHDA and CDR2 as SQIVND (reference sequence). The CDR3 is 15 residues long. The CDR3 region has the DNA TGTGCCAGTCTACTTAGGGGACAGGGCAATCAGCCCCAGCATTTT. Encoded protein: CASLLRGQGNQPQHF.

This clone came up many times. As DNA, the CDR3 is TGCGCCAGCAGCCCAGGACAGTCGCCTAATGAAAAACTGTTTTTT. Its translation: CASSPGQSPNEKLFF. This chain joins TRBV5-1 and TRBJ1-4; possible D gene TRBD1, 6 bases. V was clipped by 4 bases and J by 3 bases, with 13 bases between them. The CDR3 covers 15 residues. The germline V gene encodes CDR1 SGHRS and CDR2 YFSETQ.

This chain joins TRBV6-2 or TRBV6-3 and TRBJ2-1; the match to TRBD2 covers 10 bases. CDR1 and CDR2 (germline): MNHEY, SVGEGT. The junction had 17 bases not matched to a gene; V was cut back by 6 bases and J by 12 bases. The CDR3 consists of 16 residues. The CDR3 DNA reads as TGTGCCAGCAGCACTGAAAGACTAGCGGGTGCCTTTGTGCAGTTCTTC. It yields the protein CASSTERLAGAFVQFF.

CDR3 bases: TGCGCCAGCAGCGGAACAGGGTCCGATGAAAAACTGTTTTTT. Translated, it gives CASSGTGSDEKLFF. The chain couples TRBV5-1 to TRBJ1-4, with a weak D call TRBD1 (6 bases). Germline CDR1 SGHRS, CDR2 YFSETQ. CDR3 size: 14 residues. With 4 bases removed from V and 6 bases from J, the gap between germline ends came to 13 bases.

This chain uses TRBV3-1 (or the pseudogene TRBV3-2) with TRBJ2-5; 8 bases fit TRBD2. Germline CDR1 is LGHDT and CDR2 is YNNKEL (reference sequence). This CDR3 spans 18 amino acids. The trim removed 8 bases at V and 10 bases at J, leaving 27 bases unmatched. The CDR3 DNA reads TGTGCCAGCCCCTGGACGGGTCCGCCTCTAGCGGGCCCCGAGGACCAGTACTTC. Its protein product is CASPWTGPPLAGPEDQYF.

The chain employs TRBV5-4 and TRBJ1-2; no firm D call. CDR3 length: 15 amino acids. Trimming took 0 bases from V and 4 from J, leaving 13 bases between them. The germline V gene encodes CDR1 SGHNT and CDR2 YYREEE (reference sequence). The CDR3 region has the DNA TGTGCCAGCAGCTTGGATGGCAACTCGGGCTATGGCTACACCTTC. Amino acid sequence: CASSLDGNSGYGYTF.

The rearrangement links TRBV5-1 to TRBJ2-2; maybe TRBD2 (6 bases). V dropped 4 bases and J dropped 6 bases, with 10 bases sitting between them. The CDR3 sequence is 13 residues long. Germline loops: CDR1 SGHRS, CDR2 YFSETQ. The CDR3: CASSPRGSGELFF. The DNA for the CDR3 is TGCGCCAGCAGCCCGCGGGGTTCCGGGGAGCTGTTTTTT.

The rearrangement uses TRBV4-1 and TRBJ2-1, with 7 bases lining up with TRBD1. The CDR3 is 15 residues long. Germline lookup yields CDR1 MGHRA and CDR2 YSYEKL. The V segment lost 4 bases and the J segment 6 bases; nucleotides outside the gene matches: 9. This chain's CDR3 is CASSLGGQKSNEQFF. DNA for the CDR3: TGCGCCAGCAGCCTAGGGGGCCAGAAGTCCAATGAGCAGTTCTTC.

The genes are TRBV28 and TRBJ2-2, with a tentative D call TRBD1 (6 bases). V was pared by 4 bases and J by 5 bases, with 14 bases between. The CDR3 runs to 15 residues. Looked up from germline, CDR1 is MDHEN and CDR2 is SYDVKM. In DNA, the CDR3 is TGTGCCAGCAGTTCACAGGGTCTTCGGACCGGGGAGCTGTTTTTT. Amino acid sequence: CASSSQGLRTGELFF.

The chain uses TRBV12-3 or TRBV12-4 and TRBJ2-7; D is uncertain. This CDR3 comprises 12 residues. With 6 bases removed from V and 3 bases from J, the gap between germline ends came to 9 bases. The CDR3 spells CASRPGGYEQYF. CDR3 nucleotide sequence: TGTGCCAGCAGGCCGGGTGGCTACGAGCAGTACTTC.

The rearrangement uses TRBV10-1 and TRBJ1-6; D remains unclear. The CDR3 contains 13 residues. Trimming pared 6 bases from V and 9 bases from J, leaving 12 bases between. Germline values: CDR1 WNHNN, CDR2 SYGVQD (reference sequence). The CDR3 DNA sequence: TGCGCCAGCAGCGGGTCCGGCCTTTCACCCCTCCACTTT. Translation gives CASSGSGLSPLHF.

The rearrangement uses TRBV4-2 and TRBJ1-5, with a weak D call TRBD1 (5 bases). Trimming removed 0 bases from V and 3 bases from J, with 9 bases in between. The CDR3 sequence is 15 residues long. Germline V CDR1 and CDR2: LGHNA, YNFKEQ. CDR3 nucleotides: TGTGCCAGCAGCCAAGAGGGGGGGAACAATCAGCCCCAGCATTTT. Residues: CASSQEGGNNQPQHF.

The chain links TRBV6-5 to TRBJ2-7; 7 positions agree with TRBD1. Germline V gene sequence: CDR1 MNHEY, CDR2 SVGAGI. The CDR3 contains 12 residues. V gave up 6 bases and J gave up 7 bases; unmatched junction bases: 6. CDR3 nucleotides: TGTGCCAGCAGCCTCGGGACAGTTGAGCAGTACTTC. It yields the protein CASSLGTVEQYF.

V usage is TRBV2 and J usage is TRBJ1-5; D unresolved. CDR3 length: 13 residues. Germline V lookup: CDR1 SNHLY, CDR2 FYNNEI. V was trimmed by 8 bases and J by 2 bases, leaving 10 bases between them. CDR3 protein: CASRSEGNQPQHF. CDR3 coding DNA: TGTGCCAGCCGGTCCGAGGGCAATCAGCCCCAGCATTTT.